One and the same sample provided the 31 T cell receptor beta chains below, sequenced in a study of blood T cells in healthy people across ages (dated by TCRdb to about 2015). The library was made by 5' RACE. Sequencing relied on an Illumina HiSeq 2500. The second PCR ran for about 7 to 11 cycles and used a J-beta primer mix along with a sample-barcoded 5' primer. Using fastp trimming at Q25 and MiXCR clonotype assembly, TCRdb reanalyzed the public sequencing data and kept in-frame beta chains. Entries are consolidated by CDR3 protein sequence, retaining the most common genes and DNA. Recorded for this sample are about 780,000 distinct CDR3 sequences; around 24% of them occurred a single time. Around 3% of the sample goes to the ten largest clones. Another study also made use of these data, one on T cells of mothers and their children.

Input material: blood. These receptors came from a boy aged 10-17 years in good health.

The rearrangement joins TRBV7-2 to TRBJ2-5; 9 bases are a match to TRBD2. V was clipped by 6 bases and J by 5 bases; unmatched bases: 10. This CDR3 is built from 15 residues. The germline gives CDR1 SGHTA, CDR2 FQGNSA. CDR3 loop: CASRPAGGPIETQYF. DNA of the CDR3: TGTGCCAGCAGACCTGCGGGGGGGCCTATCGAGACCCAGTACTTC.

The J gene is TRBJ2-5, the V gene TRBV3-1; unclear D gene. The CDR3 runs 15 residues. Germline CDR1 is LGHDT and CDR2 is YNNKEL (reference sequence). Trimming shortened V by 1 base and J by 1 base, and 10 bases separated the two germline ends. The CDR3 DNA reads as TGTGCCAGCAGCCAAGGGAGTGGATTCCAAGAGACCCAGTACTTC. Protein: CASSQGSGFQETQYF.

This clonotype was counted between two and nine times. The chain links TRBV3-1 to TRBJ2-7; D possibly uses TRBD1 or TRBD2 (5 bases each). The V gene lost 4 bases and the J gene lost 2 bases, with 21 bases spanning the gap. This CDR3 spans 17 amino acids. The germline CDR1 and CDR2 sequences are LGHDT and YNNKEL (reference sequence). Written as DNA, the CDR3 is TGTGCCAGCAGCCCCGCAAAAACCGGGACGGACCCCTACGAGCAGTACTTC. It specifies CASSPAKTGTDPYEQYF.

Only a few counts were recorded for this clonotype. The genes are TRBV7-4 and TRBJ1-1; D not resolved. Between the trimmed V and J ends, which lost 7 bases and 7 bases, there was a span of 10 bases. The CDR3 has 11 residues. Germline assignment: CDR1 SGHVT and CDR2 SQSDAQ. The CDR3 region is CASTRADEAFF. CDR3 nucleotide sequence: TGTGCCAGCACCCGGGCGGATGAAGCTTTCTTT.

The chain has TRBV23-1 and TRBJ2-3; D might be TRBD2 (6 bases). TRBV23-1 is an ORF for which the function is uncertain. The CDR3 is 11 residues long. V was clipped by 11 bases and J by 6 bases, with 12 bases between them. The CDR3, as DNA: TGCGCCCCCGGGGCGGGGGATACGCAGTATTTT. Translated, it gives CAPGAGDTQYF.

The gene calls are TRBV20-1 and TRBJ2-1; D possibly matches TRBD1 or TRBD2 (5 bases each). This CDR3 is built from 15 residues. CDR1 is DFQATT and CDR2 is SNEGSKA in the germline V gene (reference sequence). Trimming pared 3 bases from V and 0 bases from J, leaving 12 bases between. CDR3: CSASEGPSSYNEQFF. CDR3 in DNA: TGCAGTGCTAGTGAGGGACCGAGCTCCTACAATGAGCAGTTCTTC.

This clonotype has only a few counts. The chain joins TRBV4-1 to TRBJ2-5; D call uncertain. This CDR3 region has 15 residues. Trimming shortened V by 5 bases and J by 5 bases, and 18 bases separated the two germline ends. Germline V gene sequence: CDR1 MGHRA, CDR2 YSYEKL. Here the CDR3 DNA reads TGCGCCAGCAGCTCCGTGATGGGCCCCGGGGAGACCCAGTACTTC. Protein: CASSSVMGPGETQYF.

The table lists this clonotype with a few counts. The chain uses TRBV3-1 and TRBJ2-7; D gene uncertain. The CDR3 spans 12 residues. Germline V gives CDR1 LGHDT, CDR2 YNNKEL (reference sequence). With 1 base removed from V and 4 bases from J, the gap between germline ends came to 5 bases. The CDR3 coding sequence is TGTGCCAGCAGCCAAGTCGCATACGAGCAGTACTTC. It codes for CASSQVAYEQYF.

CDR3 loop: CASTTTGTASGNTIYF. Written as DNA, the CDR3 is TGTGCCAGTACCACCACCGGGACAGCTTCTGGAAACACCATATATTTT. This chain connects TRBV19 to TRBJ1-3; 7 nucleotides line up with TRBD1. The CDR3 has 16 amino acids. Germline V gives CDR1 LNHDA, CDR2 SQIVND (reference sequence). V was pared by 7 bases and J by 1 base, with 10 bases of the junction left unmatched.

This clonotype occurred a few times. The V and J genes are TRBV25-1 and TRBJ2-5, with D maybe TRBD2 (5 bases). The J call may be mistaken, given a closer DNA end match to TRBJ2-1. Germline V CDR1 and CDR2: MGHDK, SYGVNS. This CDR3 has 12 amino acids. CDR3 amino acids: CASSAGGNEQFF. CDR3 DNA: TGTGCCAGCAGTGCCGGAGGCAATGAGCAGTTCTTC.

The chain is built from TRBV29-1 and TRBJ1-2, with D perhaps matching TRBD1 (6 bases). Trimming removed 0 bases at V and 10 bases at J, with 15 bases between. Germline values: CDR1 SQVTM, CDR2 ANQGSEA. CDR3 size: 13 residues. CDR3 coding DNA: TGCAGCGTTGAAGAAATGCCAGGGGAAGACTACACCTTC. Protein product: CSVEEMPGEDYTF.

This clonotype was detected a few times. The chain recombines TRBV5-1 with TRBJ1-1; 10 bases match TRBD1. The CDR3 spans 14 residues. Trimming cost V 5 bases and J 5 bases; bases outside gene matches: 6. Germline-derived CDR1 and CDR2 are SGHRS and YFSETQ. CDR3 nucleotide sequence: TGCGCCAGCAGATCGGGACAGGGGTGGACTGAAGCTTTCTTT. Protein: CASRSGQGWTEAFF.

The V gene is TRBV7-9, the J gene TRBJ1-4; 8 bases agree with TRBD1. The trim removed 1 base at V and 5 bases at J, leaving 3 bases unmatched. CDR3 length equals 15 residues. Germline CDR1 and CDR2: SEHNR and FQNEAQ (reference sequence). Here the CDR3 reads CASSLEPGGNEKLFF. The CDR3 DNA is TGTGCCAGCAGCTTAGAGCCAGGGGGCAATGAAAAACTGTTTTTT.

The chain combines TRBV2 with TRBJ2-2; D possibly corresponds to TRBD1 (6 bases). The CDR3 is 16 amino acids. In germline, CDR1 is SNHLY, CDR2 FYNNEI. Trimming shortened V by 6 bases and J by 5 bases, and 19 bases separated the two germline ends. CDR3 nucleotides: TGTGCCAGCAGGTCCCAGGGGTCTCTAAGGACCGGGGAGCTGTTTTTT. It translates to CASRSQGSLRTGELFF. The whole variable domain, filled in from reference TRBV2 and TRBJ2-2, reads EPEVTQTPSHQVTQMGQEVILRCVPISNHLYFYWYRQILGQKVEFLVSFYNNEISEKSEIFDDQFSVERPDGSNFTLKIRSTKLEDSAMYFCASRSQGSLRTGELFFGEGSRLTVL.

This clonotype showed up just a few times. The CDR3 region has the DNA TGTGCCAGCAGCCAACGGTTGGATTATGAAAAACTGTTTTTT. Its protein product is CASSQRLDYEKLFF. The chain combines TRBV3-1 with TRBJ1-4, with D uncertain. V gave up 2 bases and J gave up 6 bases, with 10 bases separating them. The CDR3 is made up of 14 amino acids. In germline, CDR1 is LGHDT, CDR2 YNNKEL (reference sequence).

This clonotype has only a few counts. The CDR3 is CASRELPGGGIQYF. Here the CDR3 DNA reads TGCGCCAGCAGGGAGCTACCGGGAGGGGGCATTCAGTACTTC. This chain uses TRBV5-1 with TRBJ2-4, with 8 positions matching TRBD2. V lost 5 bases, J lost 9 bases, and 10 bases stayed unmatched. There are 14 residues in the CDR3. From germline, CDR1 is SGHRS and CDR2 YFSETQ.

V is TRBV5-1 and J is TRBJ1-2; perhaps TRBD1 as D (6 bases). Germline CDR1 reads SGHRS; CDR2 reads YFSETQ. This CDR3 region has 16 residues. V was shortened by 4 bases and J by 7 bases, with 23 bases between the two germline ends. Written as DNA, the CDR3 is TGCGCCAGCAGCCCTACTTCCGGGACACTGACTCGTGGCTACACCTTC. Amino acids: CASSPTSGTLTRGYTF.

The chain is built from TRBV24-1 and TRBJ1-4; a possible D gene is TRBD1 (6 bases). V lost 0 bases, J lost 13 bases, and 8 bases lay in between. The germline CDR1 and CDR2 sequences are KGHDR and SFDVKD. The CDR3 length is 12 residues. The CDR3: CATSDLGQRLFF. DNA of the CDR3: TGTGCCACCAGTGATTTGGGACAGAGACTGTTTTTT.

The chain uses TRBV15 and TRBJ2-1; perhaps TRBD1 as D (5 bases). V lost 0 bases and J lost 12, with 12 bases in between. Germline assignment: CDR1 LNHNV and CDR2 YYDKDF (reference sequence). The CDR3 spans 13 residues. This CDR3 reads CATSRDLQGVQFF. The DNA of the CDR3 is TGTGCCACCAGCAGAGACTTGCAAGGGGTGCAGTTCTTC.

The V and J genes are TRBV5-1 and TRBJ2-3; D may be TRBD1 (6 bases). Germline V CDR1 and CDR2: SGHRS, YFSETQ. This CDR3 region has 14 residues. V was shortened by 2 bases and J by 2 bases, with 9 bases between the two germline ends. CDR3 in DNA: TGCGCCAGCAGCTTACCAGGGGCCACAGATACGCAGTATTTT. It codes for CASSLPGATDTQYF. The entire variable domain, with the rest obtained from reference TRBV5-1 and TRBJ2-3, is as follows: KAGVTQTPRYLIKTRGQQVTLSCSPISGHRSVSWYQQTPGQGLQFLFEYFSETQRNKGNFPGRFSGRQFSNSRSEMNVSTLELGDSALYLCASSLPGATDTQYFGPGTRLTVL.

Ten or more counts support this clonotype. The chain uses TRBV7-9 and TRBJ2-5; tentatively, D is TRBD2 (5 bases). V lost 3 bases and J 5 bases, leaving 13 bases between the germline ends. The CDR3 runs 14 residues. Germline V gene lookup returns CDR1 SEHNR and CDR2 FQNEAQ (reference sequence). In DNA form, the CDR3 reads TGTGCCAGCAGCTTTATGGACTCGCTCGAGACCCAGTACTTC. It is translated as CASSFMDSLETQYF.

The CDR3 reads CASSPLRGDFNTDTQYF. DNA of the CDR3: TGTGCCAGCAGCCCACTGCGGGGGGATTTTAACACAGATACGCAGTATTTT. The genes are TRBV14 and TRBJ2-3, with 8 bases fitting TRBD2. The V segment lost 4 bases and the J segment 2 bases; nucleotides outside the gene matches: 11. Germline-derived CDR1 and CDR2 are SGHDN and FVKESK. The CDR3 extends over 17 amino acids. The complete variable domain, with remaining parts taken from reference TRBV14 and TRBJ2-3, reads EAGVTQFPSHSVIEKGQTVTLRCDPISGHDNLYWYRRVMGKEIKFLLHFVKESKQDESGMPNNRFLAERTGGTYSTLKVQPAELEDSGVYFCASSPLRGDFNTDTQYFGPGTRLTVL.

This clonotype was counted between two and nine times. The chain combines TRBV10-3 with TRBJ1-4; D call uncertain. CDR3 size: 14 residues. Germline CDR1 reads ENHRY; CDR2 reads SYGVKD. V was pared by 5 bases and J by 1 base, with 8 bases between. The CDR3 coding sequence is TGTGCCATCAGTAGGACCGAAACTAATGAAAAACTGTTTTTT. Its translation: CAISRTETNEKLFF.

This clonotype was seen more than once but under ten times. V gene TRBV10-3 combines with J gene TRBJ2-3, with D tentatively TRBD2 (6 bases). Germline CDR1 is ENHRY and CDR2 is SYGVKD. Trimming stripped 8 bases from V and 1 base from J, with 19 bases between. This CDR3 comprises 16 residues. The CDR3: CAILRIIGGGTDTQYF. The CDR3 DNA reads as TGTGCCATCCTGCGCATTATCGGGGGAGGCACAGATACGCAGTATTTT.

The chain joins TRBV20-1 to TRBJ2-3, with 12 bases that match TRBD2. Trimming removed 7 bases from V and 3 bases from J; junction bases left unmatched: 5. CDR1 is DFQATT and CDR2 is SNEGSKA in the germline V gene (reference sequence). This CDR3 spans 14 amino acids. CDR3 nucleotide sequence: TGCAGTGTTGTAACTAGCGGGGGGACAGATACGCAGTATTTT. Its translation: CSVVTSGGTDTQYF.

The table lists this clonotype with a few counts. Here the CDR3 reads CATRGQGSSGANVLTF. CDR3 nucleotide sequence: TGTGCCACCCGAGGACAGGGCTCCTCTGGGGCCAACGTCCTGACTTTC. This chain links TRBV10-3 with TRBJ2-6, with 8 bases fitting TRBD1. The ends lost 10 bases at V and 0 bases at J; junction bases unmatched: 8. The CDR3 totals 16 residues. Per germline, CDR1 ENHRY and CDR2 SYGVKD.

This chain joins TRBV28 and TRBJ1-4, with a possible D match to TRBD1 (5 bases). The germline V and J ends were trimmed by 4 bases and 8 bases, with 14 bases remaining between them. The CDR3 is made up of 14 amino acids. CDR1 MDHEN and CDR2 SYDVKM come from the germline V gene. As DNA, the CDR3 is TGTGCCAGCAGTTCGGGGCCTACGGGGGAAAAACTGTTTTTT. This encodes CASSSGPTGEKLFF.

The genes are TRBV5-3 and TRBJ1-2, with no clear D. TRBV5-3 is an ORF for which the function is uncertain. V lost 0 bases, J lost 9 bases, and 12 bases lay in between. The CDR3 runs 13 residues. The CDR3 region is CARSLERDPSYTF. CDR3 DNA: TGTGCCAGAAGCTTGGAGCGGGATCCCAGCTACACCTTC.

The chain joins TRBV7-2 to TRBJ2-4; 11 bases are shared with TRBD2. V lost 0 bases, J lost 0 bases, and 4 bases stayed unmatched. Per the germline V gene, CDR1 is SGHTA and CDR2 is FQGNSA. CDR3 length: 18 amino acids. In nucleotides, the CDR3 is TGTGCCAGCAGCTTAGCCGCTAGCGGGGGGTTAGCCAAAAACATTCAGTACTTC. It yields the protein CASSLAASGGLAKNIQYF.

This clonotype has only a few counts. In DNA form, the CDR3 reads TGTGCCAGCAGCTCCGGACCCAACTACGAGCAGTACTTC. This sequence encodes CASSSGPNYEQYF. The J gene is TRBJ2-7, the V gene TRBV7-8; D remains ambiguous. V shed 4 bases and J shed 3 bases, with 10 bases lying between them. There are 13 residues in the CDR3. The V gene's germline CDR1 is SGHVS and CDR2 FQNEAQ.

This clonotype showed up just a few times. The CDR3 loop is CAWNHGREQETQYF. The DNA for the CDR3 is TGTGCCTGGAATCATGGTAGGGAGCAAGAGACCCAGTACTTC. The chain combines TRBV30 with TRBJ2-5; perhaps TRBD2 as D (5 bases). The CDR3 spans 14 residues. Trimming took 4 bases from V and 2 from J, leaving 14 bases between them. Germline-derived CDR1 and CDR2 are GTSNPN and SVGIG (reference sequence). The whole variable domain, remainder taken from reference TRBV30 and TRBJ2-5, is SQTIHQWPATLVQPVGSPLSLECTVEGTSNPNLYWYRQAAGRGLQLLFYSVGIGQISSEVPQNLSASRPQDRQFILSSKKLLLSDSGFYLCAWNHGREQETQYFGPGTRLLVL.